What follows are 9 T cell receptor beta chains derived from one specimen sequenced in a study of blood T cell repertoires in COVID-19 (dated by TCRdb to about 2020). The library was built by means of the immunoSEQ multiplex PCR assay. Imported from immuneACCESS, the table was reduced by TCRdb to in-frame sequences with V and J called. These copies leave out some clones; in studies compared against another copy, an unresolved V gene accounts for under half, and the cause of the remainder is not known. Recorded for this sample are about 170,000 clones; approximately 86% of them occurred a single time. Together, the top ten hold approximately 10% of the sample. The material sequenced was peripheral blood. These TCRs come from a woman older than 75 with active or convalescent COVID-19.

The chain has TRBV2 and TRBJ2-5; possible D gene TRBD2, 6 bases. V lost 4 bases to trimming and J lost 5 bases, with 11 bases between them. The CDR3 runs to 13 residues. The germline gives CDR1 SNHLY, CDR2 FYNNEI. CDR3 protein: CASSVVGRETQYF. The CDR3 coding sequence is TGTGCCAGCAGTGTCGTGGGGAGGGAGACCCAGTACTTC.

In this sample, this clone turned up a few times. The rearrangement links TRBV19 to TRBJ1-2; no definite D call. The germline gives CDR1 LNHDA, CDR2 SQIVND (reference sequence). V was shortened by 9 bases and J by 2 bases, with 10 bases between the two germline ends. This CDR3 is 12 amino acids long. For the CDR3, the DNA is TGTGCCAGCCGCGGGTACAACTATGGCTACACCTTC. Its protein is CASRGYNYGYTF.

The chain combines TRBV19 with TRBJ1-6, with D possibly being TRBD1 (6 bases). V was pared by 5 bases and J by 8 bases, with 13 bases between. The CDR3 covers 14 residues. Germline lookup yields CDR1 LNHDA and CDR2 SQIVND (reference sequence). The CDR3 spells CASSPRDTHSPLHF. The CDR3 DNA reads as TGTGCCAGTAGTCCCCGGGACACTCATTCACCCCTCCACTTT.

V usage is TRBV18 and J usage is TRBJ2-2, with 8 bases that match TRBD1. V lost 3 bases and J lost 5; bases outside the gene matches: 8. This CDR3 comprises 16 residues. CDR1 and CDR2 (germline): KGHSH, LQKENI. CDR3 residues: CASSPNRGKGTGELFF. CDR3 sequence (DNA): TGTGCCAGCTCACCGAACAGGGGGAAGGGGACCGGGGAGCTGTTTTTT.

The V and J genes are TRBV12-3 or TRBV12-4 and TRBJ2-4, with 8 bases identical to TRBD2. The J segment lost 4 bases and the V segment lost 10 bases, leaving 6 bases of the junction unmatched. This CDR3 contains 13 residues. In DNA, the CDR3 is TGTGCCACCAGGCCTAGCGGGAAAAACATTCAGTACTTC. Its protein is CATRPSGKNIQYF.

V gene TRBV30 combines with J gene TRBJ1-5, with 8 bases lining up with TRBD1. V lost 3 bases and J lost 6; bases outside the gene matches: 4. The V gene's germline CDR1 is GTSNPN and CDR2 SVGIG (reference sequence). The CDR3 covers 13 residues. The CDR3 region is CAWRDRAAQPQHF. The CDR3 nucleotides read TGTGCCTGGAGGGACAGGGCGGCTCAGCCCCAGCATTTT.

The gene calls are TRBV3-1 (or the pseudogene TRBV3-2) and TRBJ2-5; D not certain. Germline assignment: CDR1 LGHDT and CDR2 YNNKEL (reference sequence). The V end was cut by 3 bases, the J end by 5 bases, with 16 bases between. CDR3 size: 15 residues. The chain's CDR3 is CASSQIGLGLETQYF. CDR3 DNA: TGTGCCAGCAGCCAGATTGGTCTGGGCTTGGAGACCCAGTACTTC.

Only a few counts were recorded for this clone. V is TRBV6-5 and J is TRBJ1-4; TRBD1 might be the D (6 bases). This CDR3 contains 13 residues. With 6 bases removed from V and 7 bases from J, the gap between germline ends came to 12 bases. The germline CDR1 and CDR2 sequences are MNHEY and SVGAGI. The CDR3 nucleotides read TGTGCCAGCAGGGACAGCCTGAGTGAAAAACTGTTTTTT. Encoded protein: CASRDSLSEKLFF.

The CDR3 sequence is CASSYRGDGITEAFF. In DNA form, the CDR3 reads TGTGCCAGCAGTTATCGGGGGGATGGCATCACTGAAGCTTTCTTT. V usage is TRBV6-2 or TRBV6-3 and J usage is TRBJ1-1; D is possibly TRBD1 (5 bases). V gave up 3 bases and J gave up 4 bases, with 15 bases separating them. CDR1 MNHEY and CDR2 SVGEGT come from the germline V gene. The CDR3 has 15 residues.